This TCR beta chain derives from a study of CD8 T cells in ankylosing spondylitis. MiXCR was run by TCRdb on the 5' RACE reads, yielding one entry per CDR3 protein. The profile shows a few hundred thousand distinct CDR3 sequences, around 20% of them singletons. General study results and limits: Prior work had noted some motif variants in reactive arthritis blood and synovial fluid. Seemingly distinctive of ankylosing spondylitis blood was a TCR beta motif formed by eight highly homologous variants. Clones linked with disease were CD8+ and fairly uncommon in the peripheral blood.

The length of the CDR3 is 15 residues. V lost 5 bases and J 2 bases, leaving 16 bases between the germline ends. CDR1 and CDR2 from the germline V gene are MDHEN and SYDVKM. With respect to this clonotype: Its antigen is as yet unknown.

The sample consisted of blood, either unsorted or a sorted T cell fraction (not recorded which). This clonotype was sampled from a female donor with ankylosing spondylitis or in good health (not recorded which). This chain uses TRBV28 with TRBJ2-7; D possibly matches TRBD1 or TRBD2 (6 bases each). CDR3 region: CASSPPRGTPYEQYF. CDR3 nucleotide sequence: TGTGCCAGCAGTCCCCCCCGGGGGACACCCTACGAGCAGTACTTC.